The 5 T cell receptor beta chains listed next were all sequenced from one sample in a study of spatial heterogeneity in lung cancer. Via MiXCR, TCRdb re-called the 5' RACE reads, giving one row per CDR3 protein. Here the sample spans about 21,000 distinct CDR3 sequences, roughly 4.2% being singletons. The time point is: sample taken at primary tumor resection. Researchers sequenced whole RNA taken from tumor, nontumor lung or frozen PBMC without sorting. This material consisted of PBMCs, taken at surgery. These receptors were taken from a male donor with early-stage non-small cell lung cancer.

Ten or more counts support this clonotype. V and J are TRBV30 and TRBJ2-1; 7 bases fit TRBD2. Looked up from germline, CDR1 is GTSNPN and CDR2 is SVGIG (reference sequence). V shed 3 bases and J 6 bases; nucleotides not matched to a gene: 8. The CDR3 has 14 residues. The CDR3, as DNA: TGTGCCTGGAGCGGGGGGATTACGAGCAATGAGCAGTTCTTC. Translation: CAWSGGITSNEQFF.

This clonotype appeared many times. J is TRBJ2-5 and V is TRBV5-1; TRBD1 is a possible D gene (5 bases). The CDR3 has 16 amino acids. Germline V gene lookup returns CDR1 SGHRS and CDR2 YFSETQ. V lost 4 bases and J lost 5, with 21 bases in between. The CDR3 loop is CASSNSLPQGRETQYF. CDR3 coding DNA: TGCGCCAGCAGCAATTCCTTACCTCAGGGCAGGGAGACCCAGTACTTC.

This clonotype was detected a few times. For the CDR3, the DNA is TGTGCCAGCTCACCACGCGGTTCCGGGGCCCAAGAGACCCAGTACTTC. Translated: CASSPRGSGAQETQYF. This chain uses TRBV18 with TRBJ2-5, with D tentatively TRBD1 or TRBD2 (5 bases each). From germline, CDR1 is KGHSH and CDR2 LQKENI. The CDR3 totals 16 residues. Between the trimmed V and J ends, which lost 1 base and 1 base, there was a span of 13 bases.

Many counts were recorded for this clonotype. The chain couples TRBV9 to TRBJ1-2, with no clear D. This CDR3 is 13 amino acids long. CDR1 SGDLS and CDR2 YYNGEE come from the germline V gene. The V end was cut by 3 bases, the J end by 6 bases, with 12 bases between. CDR3 DNA sequence: TGTGCCAGCAGCGACAGTAGAGGTGATGGCTACACCTTC. Protein sequence: CASSDSRGDGYTF.

In this sample, this clonotype is medium-sized. The chain couples TRBV13 to TRBJ1-3; D remains ambiguous. V was trimmed by 6 bases and J by 0 bases, leaving 18 bases between them. The CDR3 sequence is 17 residues long. The V gene's germline CDR1 is PRHDT and CDR2 FYEKMQ (reference sequence). CDR3: CASSSSFSSFSGNTIYF. The DNA of the CDR3 is TGTGCCAGCAGTTCCTCCTTCTCATCCTTCTCTGGAAACACCATATATTTT.